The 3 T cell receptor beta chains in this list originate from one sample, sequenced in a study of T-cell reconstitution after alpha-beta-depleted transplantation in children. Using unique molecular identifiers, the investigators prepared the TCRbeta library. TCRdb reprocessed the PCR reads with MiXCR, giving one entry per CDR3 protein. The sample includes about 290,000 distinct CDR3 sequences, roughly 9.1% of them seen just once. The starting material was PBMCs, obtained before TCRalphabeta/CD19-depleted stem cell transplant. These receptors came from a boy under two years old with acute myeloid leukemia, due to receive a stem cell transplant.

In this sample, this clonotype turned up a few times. The CDR3: CASSFPGTASYNEQFF. The CDR3 DNA reads as TGCGCCAGCAGCTTTCCCGGGACAGCATCCTACAATGAGCAGTTCTTC. This rearrangement joins TRBV5-1 to TRBJ2-1, with TRBD1 matching 7 bases. V was pared by 2 bases and J by 1 base, with 6 bases of the junction left unmatched. Germline values: CDR1 SGHRS, CDR2 YFSETQ. The CDR3 is 16 residues long.

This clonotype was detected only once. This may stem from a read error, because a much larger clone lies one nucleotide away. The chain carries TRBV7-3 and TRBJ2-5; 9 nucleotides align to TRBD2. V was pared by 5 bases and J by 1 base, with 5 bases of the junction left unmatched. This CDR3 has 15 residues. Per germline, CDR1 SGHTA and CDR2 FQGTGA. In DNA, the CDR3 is TGTGCCAGCAGCCGGAGCGGGGGGCCCCAAGAGACCCAGTACTTC. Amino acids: CASSRSGGPQETQYF. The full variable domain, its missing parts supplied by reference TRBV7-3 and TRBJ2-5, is GAGVSQTPSNKVTEKGKYVELRCDPISGHTALYWYRQSLGQGPEFLIYFQGTGAADDSGLPNDRFFAVRPEGSVSTLKIQRTERGDSAVYLCASSRSGGPQETQYFGPGTRLLVL.

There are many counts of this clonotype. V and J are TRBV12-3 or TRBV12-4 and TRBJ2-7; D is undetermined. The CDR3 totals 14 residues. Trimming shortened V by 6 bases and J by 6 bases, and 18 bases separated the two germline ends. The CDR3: CASSLSQLDPEQYF. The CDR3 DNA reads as TGTGCCAGCAGCCTTTCGCAGCTCGACCCCGAGCAGTACTTC.